These 23 T cell receptor beta chains came from one sample sequenced in a study of cytomegalovirus exposure and HLA in healthy donors. Some clones are missing from TCRdb's copy, which holds only in-frame ones; the method was immunoSEQ multiplex PCR. The data contain about 160,000 clones, approximately 86% of them singletons. The sample taken for sequencing was PBMCs. The origin of the receptors is a man younger than 40 in good health and CMV-seropositive.

The V and J genes are TRBV18 and TRBJ1-5; D ambiguous. Trimming shortened V by 1 base and J by 2 bases, and 12 bases separated the two germline ends. The CDR3 consists of 16 residues. CDR1 and CDR2 (germline): KGHSH, LQKENI. CDR3 sequence (DNA): TGTGCCAGCTCACCACGTCTTGAACTGGGCAATCAGCCCCAGCATTTT. This translates into CASSPRLELGNQPQHF.

This clone has just a few counts. This rearrangement joins TRBV29-1 to TRBJ1-1; 9 bases are shared with TRBD1. The germline V gene encodes CDR1 SQVTM and CDR2 ANQGSEA. Trimming took 7 bases from V and 5 from J; bases not matched to a gene: 5. CDR3 length equals 12 residues. In nucleotides, the CDR3 is TGCAGCGGGGAGGGACAGGGAACTGAAGCTTTCTTT. It yields the protein CSGEGQGTEAFF.

The chain employs TRBV29-1 and TRBJ2-7; D gene ambiguous. The CDR3 runs 12 residues. V gave up 3 bases and J gave up 0 bases, with 6 bases separating them. In germline, CDR1 is SQVTM, CDR2 ANQGSEA. The CDR3 bases are TGCAGCGTTGACACCAGCTCCTACGAGCAGTACTTC. Encoded protein: CSVDTSSYEQYF.

The count of this clone is one. The chain combines TRBV6-6 with TRBJ1-3, with TRBD1 matching over 10 bases. The J segment lost 4 bases and the V segment lost 5 bases, leaving 8 bases of the junction unmatched. CDR1 is MNHNY, CDR2 SVGAGI, per germline (reference sequence). The CDR3 runs 16 residues. CDR3: CASSARTGGMGNTIYF. CDR3 DNA: TGTGCCAGCAGTGCCCGGACAGGGGGTATGGGAAACACCATATATTTT.

The rearrangement joins TRBV19 to TRBJ1-2; a possible D gene is TRBD1 (6 bases). CDR1 is LNHDA, CDR2 SQIVND, per germline (reference sequence). The CDR3 covers 16 residues. Between the trimmed V and J ends, which lost 1 base and 4 bases, there was a span of 16 bases. CDR3 amino acids: CASSIGSEDSFYGYTF. In nucleotides, the CDR3 is TGTGCCAGTAGTATAGGGTCCGAGGACAGTTTCTATGGCTACACCTTC.

The rearrangement uses TRBV5-4 and TRBJ1-1, with a possible D match to TRBD1 (5 bases). Germline loops: CDR1 SGHNT, CDR2 YYREEE (reference sequence). Between the trimmed V and J ends, which lost 0 bases and 2 bases, there was a span of 8 bases. The CDR3 contains 14 residues. The CDR3 here is CASSLVDRNTEAFF. The CDR3 bases are TGTGCCAGCAGCTTGGTAGACAGAAACACTGAAGCTTTCTTT.

The gene calls are TRBV6-5 and TRBJ2-5; D remains ambiguous. Per germline, CDR1 MNHEY and CDR2 SVGAGI. Trimming cost V 6 bases and J 4 bases, with 9 bases left between them. The CDR3 is 12 residues long. The CDR3, as DNA: TGTGCCAGCAGAGAACATGGAGAGACCCAGTACTTC. Residues: CASREHGETQYF.

Worth noting for this clone: This sample includes further DNA sequences coding for the same CDR3. CDR3 sequence (DNA): TGTGCCAGCAGTTACGCCCAGCGGGGCGAGCAGTTCTTC. As protein: CASSYAQRGEQFF. The chain carries TRBV6-5 and TRBJ2-1, with 7 bases that match TRBD2. Germline V CDR1 and CDR2: MNHEY, SVGAGI. The V gene end was trimmed by 2 bases and the J gene end by 10 bases; junction bases not matched to a gene: 5. The CDR3 runs 13 residues.

The V and J genes are TRBV19 and TRBJ2-1, with D perhaps matching TRBD2 (5 bases). Germline V gives CDR1 LNHDA, CDR2 SQIVND (reference sequence). There are 13 residues in the CDR3. Trimming removed 6 bases from V and 8 bases from J, with 14 bases in between. CDR3 coding DNA: TGTGCCAGTAGCCGCAGGACCGGGGATGAGCAGTTCTTC. Translating it yields CASSRRTGDEQFF.

The chain uses TRBV6-5 and TRBJ2-5, with TRBD2 matching 7 bases. Germline assignment: CDR1 MNHEY and CDR2 SVGAGI. After removal of 2 bases from V and 5 bases from J, the junction contained 5 bases not matched to a gene. The CDR3 runs 14 residues. CDR3 nucleotide sequence: TGTGCCAGCAGTTACATCGGGGGAGGGGAGACCCAGTACTTC. It translates to CASSYIGGGETQYF.

This rearrangement joins TRBV15 to TRBJ2-3, with D possibly TRBD1 on 5 matching bases. V was shortened by 4 bases and J by 0 bases, with 11 bases between the two germline ends. Per germline, CDR1 LNHNV and CDR2 YYDKDF (reference sequence). The CDR3 is 15 residues long. This chain's CDR3 is CATSNRQPSTDTQYF. CDR3 in DNA: TGTGCCACCAGCAACCGACAGCCTAGCACAGATACGCAGTATTTT.

The chain combines TRBV6-1 with TRBJ2-3; D might be TRBD2 (6 bases). The V and J ends lost 4 bases and 4 bases respectively, with 9 bases between them. The V gene's germline CDR1 is MNHNS and CDR2 SASEGT. This CDR3 contains 13 residues. The CDR3 region has the DNA TGTGCCAGCAGTGGACTAGGGGCAGATACGCAGTATTTT. Translating it yields CASSGLGADTQYF.

The chain recombines TRBV27 with TRBJ2-5; TRBD1 matches 10 bases. CDR1 MNHEY and CDR2 SMNVEV come from the germline V gene (reference sequence). Trimming at V came to 3 bases and at J to 2 bases, leaving 12 bases not matched to a gene. The CDR3 spans 18 residues. The CDR3 coding sequence is TGTGCCAGCAGTTTTTCCTTGGCGGGACAGGGGAATCAAGAGACCCAGTACTTC. Residues: CASSFSLAGQGNQETQYF.

This chain connects TRBV7-9 to TRBJ2-7, with 8 bases aligning to TRBD2. This CDR3 comprises 17 residues. J gave up 6 bases and V 5 bases, and 18 bases lay outside the gene matches. The V gene's germline CDR1 is SEHNR and CDR2 FQNEAQ (reference sequence). CDR3 sequence (DNA): TGTGCCAGCAGCCTGGAGGGGCGGGGGGCGGTAGCAGCCGAGCAGTACTTC. It specifies CASSLEGRGAVAAEQYF.

The V gene is TRBV4-3, the J gene TRBJ2-3; 12 bases are shared with TRBD1. The V gene end was trimmed by 7 bases and the J gene end by 8 bases; junction bases not matched to a gene: 7. CDR3 length: 14 amino acids. Germline CDR1 reads LGHNA; CDR2 reads YSLEER. The CDR3 region has the DNA TGCGCCAGCACCTCAGGGACAGGGGGCGGTACGCAGTATTTT. It translates to CASTSGTGGGTQYF.

The gene calls are TRBV9 and TRBJ2-7, with D maybe TRBD1 (6 bases). The V gene lost 0 bases and the J gene lost 2 bases, with 12 bases spanning the gap. Germline CDR1 and CDR2: SGDLS and YYNGEE. The CDR3 is made up of 15 amino acids. The CDR3 is CASSVVAGETYEQYF. The CDR3 bases are TGTGCCAGCAGCGTAGTGGCAGGGGAGACCTACGAGCAGTACTTC.

The chain carries TRBV7-8 and TRBJ2-5; 11 nucleotides agree with TRBD2. The junction had 14 bases not matched to a gene; V was cut back by 5 bases and J by 0 bases. CDR3 size: 19 residues. From germline, CDR1 is SGHVS and CDR2 FQNEAQ. This CDR3 reads CASSQPPLAGEPYQETQYF. CDR3 DNA: TGTGCCAGCAGCCAGCCCCCACTAGCGGGGGAACCGTACCAAGAGACCCAGTACTTC.

Of note for this clone: A junction end diverges from the germline sequence, so it may reflect a read error. This sequence joins TRBV7-7 and TRBJ2-1; D is unclear. The CDR3 has 16 residues. Germline values: CDR1 SSHAT, CDR2 FNYEAQ (reference sequence). CDR3 in DNA: TGTGCTAGCAGCTCAGCTTGGGCCCGCTCCTACAATGAGCAGTTCTTC. Its protein product is CASSSAWARSYNEQFF.

The chain has TRBV10-1 and TRBJ2-7; 10 nucleotides align to TRBD1. After removal of 3 bases from V and 2 bases from J, the junction contained 4 bases not matched to a gene. This CDR3 has 15 amino acids. Germline V gives CDR1 WNHNN, CDR2 SYGVQD (reference sequence). The CDR3 reads CASSDSGTGAYEQYF. DNA of the CDR3: TGCGCCAGCAGTGACTCCGGGACAGGGGCCTACGAGCAGTACTTC.

The chain uses TRBV5-4 and TRBJ1-2; 7 nucleotides line up with TRBD1. The CDR3 sequence is 16 residues long. The J segment lost 0 bases and the V segment lost 4 bases, leaving 9 bases of the junction unmatched. CDR1 and CDR2 (germline): SGHNT, YYREEE (reference sequence). CDR3 in DNA: TGTGCCAGCAGCCTAGATTCAGGGACAGCTAACTATGGCTACACCTTC. Translation gives CASSLDSGTANYGYTF.

The genes are TRBV11-1 and TRBJ1-2, with D possibly being TRBD1 (6 bases). The germline V gene encodes CDR1 SGHAT and CDR2 FQDESV (reference sequence). With 5 bases removed from V and 2 bases from J, the gap between germline ends came to 9 bases. The CDR3 consists of 13 residues. CDR3 in DNA: TGTGCCAGCAGCCTCGGACAGAACTATGGCTACACCTTC. Encoded protein: CASSLGQNYGYTF.

This clone has only a few counts. The rearrangement joins TRBV10-1 to TRBJ2-7; D perhaps matches TRBD1 (6 bases). V dropped 3 bases and J dropped 7 bases, with 19 bases sitting between them. Germline-derived CDR1 and CDR2 are WNHNN and SYGVQD (reference sequence). CDR3 length: 15 amino acids. This chain's CDR3 is CASSEGRAPTGEQYF. The CDR3 DNA follows: TGCGCCAGCAGTGAAGGCCGAGCTCCTACAGGGGAGCAGTACTTC.

The rearrangement links TRBV10-3 to TRBJ2-3; perhaps TRBD1 as D (5 bases). CDR1 is ENHRY and CDR2 is SYGVKD in the germline V gene. Trimming left V 2 bases short and J 1 base short, with 7 bases between. The CDR3 has 14 amino acids. The CDR3 nucleotides read TGTGCCATCAGTGAGAGGGGTGGCACAGATACGCAGTATTTT. Amino acids: CAISERGGTDTQYF.